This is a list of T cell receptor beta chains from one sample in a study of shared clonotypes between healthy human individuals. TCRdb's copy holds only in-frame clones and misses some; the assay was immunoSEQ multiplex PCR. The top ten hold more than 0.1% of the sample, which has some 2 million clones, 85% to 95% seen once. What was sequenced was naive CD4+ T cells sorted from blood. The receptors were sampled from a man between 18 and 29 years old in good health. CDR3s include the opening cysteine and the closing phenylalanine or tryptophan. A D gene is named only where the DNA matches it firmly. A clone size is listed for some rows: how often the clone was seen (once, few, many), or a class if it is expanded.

CASSLLAGNNQPQHF,TGTGCCAGCAGCTTGTTGGCCGGGAACAATCAGCCCCAGCATTTT,NA,TRBJ1-5,TRBV5-5,once
CASSDRAGGTQYF,TGCGCCAGCAGTGATCGGGCGGGAGGTACGCAGTATTTT,TRBD2,TRBJ2-3,TRBV10-1,NA
CASSPGLPYNSPLHF,TGCGCCAGCAGCCCGGGACTGCCCTATAATTCACCCCTCCACTTT,NA,TRBJ1-6,TRBV5-1,NA
CASSLGVTEAFF,TGTGCCAGCAGCTTAGGGGTTACTGAAGCTTTCTTT,NA,TRBJ1-1,TRBV7-8,once
CASSAETGGVTEAFF,TGTGCCAGCAGCGCTGAGACAGGGGGCGTCACTGAAGCTTTCTTT,TRBD1,TRBJ1-1,TRBV11-2,NA
CAWADSPGELFF,TGTGCCTGGGCGGACAGTCCCGGGGAGCTGTTTTTT,NA,TRBJ2-2,TRBV30,NA
CASSDKDWTGNTIYF,TGTGCCAGCAGTGACAAGGATTGGACTGGAAACACCATATATTTT,NA,TRBJ1-3,TRBV25-1,NA
CASSGDRKGWSGQPQHF,TGTGCCAGTAGTGGGGACAGGAAGGGGTGGTCTGGTCAGCCCCAGCATTTT,TRBD1,TRBJ1-5,TRBV19,NA
CASSVAPGNNYGYTF,TGTGCCAGCAGCGTAGCCCCGGGAAATAACTATGGCTACACCTTC,NA,TRBJ1-2,TRBV9,once
CASSQESSGYSYNEQFF,TGCGCCAGCAGCCAAGAGAGTAGCGGGTATTCCTACAATGAGCAGTTCTTC,TRBD2,TRBJ2-1,TRBV4-3,NA
CAISAGTEETQYF,TGTGCCATCAGCGCCGGGACAGAAGAGACCCAGTACTTC,TRBD1,TRBJ2-5,TRBV10-3,NA
CASRGYRGSFEAFF,TGTGCCAGCCGCGGCTACAGGGGTTCCTTTGAAGCTTTCTTT,TRBD1,TRBJ1-1,TRBV7-2,NA
CASSRPSNYGYTF,TGTGCCAGCAGTCGGCCGTCCAACTATGGCTACACCTTC,NA,TRBJ1-2,TRBV6-1,once
CASRTGAMNTEAFF,TGTGCCAGCAGGACCGGGGCCATGAACACTGAAGCTTTCTTT,NA,TRBJ1-1,TRBV28,NA
CASSLRGLGGYGYTF,TGTGCCAGCAGTTTGAGAGGCCTAGGGGGCTATGGCTACACCTTC,NA,TRBJ1-2,TRBV7-8,NA
CAISESPGINQPQHF,TGTGCCATCAGTGAGTCTCCGGGGATCAATCAGCCCCAGCATTTT,NA,TRBJ1-5,TRBV10-3,NA
CASSLRTGYEQFF,TGCGCCAGCAGTCTTAGAACGGGGTATGAGCAGTTCTTC,NA,TRBJ2-1,TRBV10-2,NA
CASSPTVALGNGYTF,TGTGCCAGCTCACCGACAGTGGCGCTGGGCAATGGCTACACCTTC,NA,TRBJ1-2,TRBV18,NA
CASSLRSGREQYF,TGTGCCAGCAGTTTAAGGTCCGGGCGCGAGCAGTACTTC,NA,TRBJ2-7,TRBV28,NA
CASSLAGLADNKQFF,TGTGCCAGCAGCTTAGCGGGGCTAGCCGATAATAAGCAGTTCTTC,NA,TRBJ2-1,TRBV7-2,NA
CASSTSGDTQYF,TGTGCCAGCAGCACTAGCGGGGATACGCAGTATTTT,TRBD2,TRBJ2-3,TRBV6-6,NA
CASSMISSGANVLTF,TGTGCCAGTAGTATGATCTCCTCTGGGGCCAACGTCCTGACTTTC,NA,TRBJ2-6,TRBV19,NA
CASSETSNQPQHF,TGTGCCAGCAGTGAGACTAGCAATCAGCCCCAGCATTTT,NA,TRBJ1-5,TRBV2,NA
CASSYGQAPGHTF,TGTGCCAGCAGCTACGGACAGGCCCCTGGGCACACCTTC,TRBD1,TRBJ1-2,TRBV2,once
CASSIGLGKSPYEQYF,TGTGCCAGCAGCATCGGACTAGGAAAGAGTCCCTACGAGCAGTACTTC,TRBD2,TRBJ2-7,TRBV7-2,NA
CASSLQGGLFNSPLHF,TGTGCCAGCAGCCTTCAGGGGGGGTTATTTAATTCACCCCTCCACTTT,TRBD1,TRBJ1-6,TRBV5-5,NA
CASSLAGGSTWYF,TGTGCCAGCAGTTTAGCGGGGGGTTCCACGTGGTATTTT,TRBD2,TRBJ2-3,TRBV28,NA
CASSNGDLTYEQYF,TGTGCCAGCAGCAATGGGGACTTGACCTACGAGCAGTACTTC,NA,TRBJ2-7,TRBV21-1,NA
CASSMGQNSGNTIYF,TGTGCCAGCAGTATGGGACAGAACTCTGGAAACACCATATATTTT,TRBD1,TRBJ1-3,TRBV2,NA
CASSYLGENTEAFF,TGTGCCAGCAGTTACCTCGGGGAAAACACTGAAGCTTTCTTT,NA,TRBJ1-1,TRBV6-5,NA
CSVGDTGELFF,TGCAGCGTTGGGGATACCGGGGAGCTGTTTTTT,NA,TRBJ2-2,TRBV29-1,NA
CAIRVGGRGSYNEQFF,TGTGCCATCAGGGTGGGAGGCAGGGGATCCTACAATGAGCAGTTCTTC,NA,TRBJ2-1,TRBV10-3,NA
CAWSDNRVGEQYF,TGTGCCTGGAGTGATAACAGGGTTGGCGAGCAGTACTTC,NA,TRBJ2-7,TRBV30,once
CASRRTRGATEAFF,TGTGCCAGCAGAAGGACAAGGGGCGCCACTGAAGCTTTCTTT,NA,TRBJ1-1,TRBV28,NA
CATQGLAGAENTGELFF,TGTGCTACACAGGGACTAGCGGGAGCTGAGAACACCGGGGAGCTGTTTTTT,TRBD2,TRBJ2-2,TRBV7-7,NA
CAIRTGTINTGELFF,TGTGCCATCAGGACCGGGACGATCAACACCGGGGAGCTGTTTTTT,NA,TRBJ2-2,TRBV10-3,NA
CASSYSTGEKTQYF,TGTGCCAGCAGTTACAGTACAGGGGAGAAGACCCAGTACTTC,TRBD1,TRBJ2-5,TRBV6-5,NA
CSVWAVQETQYF,TGCAGCGTTTGGGCGGTCCAAGAGACCCAGTACTTC,NA,TRBJ2-5,TRBV29-1,NA
CASGSGQGRQPQHF,TGTGCCAGCGGCTCGGGACAGGGTCGTCAGCCCCAGCATTTT,TRBD1,TRBJ1-5,TRBV28,NA
CASSGTGVPGELFF,TGCGCCAGCTCGGGGACAGGGGTTCCCGGGGAGCTGTTTTTT,TRBD1,TRBJ2-2,TRBV10-1,once
CASRDPRTSEWKTQYF,TGTGCCAGCAGGGATCCGAGGACTAGCGAGTGGAAGACCCAGTACTTC,TRBD2,TRBJ2-5,TRBV2,NA
CASSGTGWADTQYF,TGTGCCAGCAGCGGTACAGGGTGGGCAGATACGCAGTATTTT,NA,TRBJ2-3,TRBV6-6,NA
CASGLVLVTGNTIYF,TGTGCTAGTGGTTTGGTACTTGTTACTGGAAACACCATATATTTT,NA,TRBJ1-3,TRBV12-5,NA
CASSLEASGSFRANTDTQYF,TGCGCCAGCAGCTTGGAGGCTAGCGGGAGTTTTAGGGCAAACACAGATACGCAGTATTTT,TRBD2,TRBJ2-3,TRBV5-1,NA
CASSLNAGGGFGYTF,TGTGCCAGCAGCTTAAATGCAGGGGGCGGGTTTGGCTACACCTTC,TRBD1,TRBJ1-2,TRBV7-3,NA
CAWSVLDALDSPLHF,TGTGCCTGGAGTGTACTGGACGCTTTAGATTCACCCCTCCACTTT,NA,TRBJ1-6,TRBV30,NA
CASSDRAWKETQYF,TGTGCCAGCAGTGACAGGGCTTGGAAAGAGACCCAGTACTTC,NA,TRBJ2-5,TRBV6-1,NA
CASSLGWAAETQYF,TGCGCCAGCAGCCTTGGGTGGGCCGCAGAGACCCAGTACTTC,NA,TRBJ2-5,TRBV4-1,NA